The next 28 T cell receptor beta chains were all read from a single sample in a study of human T cells and chemical hapten exposure. TCRdb independently ran MiXCR on the RACE reads; one entry per CDR3 protein. The sample consists of some 200,000 distinct CDR3 sequences, about a fifth of them appearing once. Regarding time point: patch test 1, 2 weeks after DPC sensitization. Treatment here: therapeutic diphenylcyclopropenone sensitization with weekly scalp DPC. The sample in question was whole blood, obtained in connection with sensitization to the hapten diphenylcyclopropenone (DPC). Receptors originate from a woman aged 50 to 60 with alopecia areata. Some clones in this sample may be carry-over from other donors' samples.

There are a few counts of this clonotype. The chain is built from TRBV5-1 and TRBJ2-1; TRBD2 agrees at 11 bases. The ends lost 4 bases at V and 3 bases at J; junction bases unmatched: 3. This CDR3 region has 15 residues. In germline, CDR1 is SGHRS, CDR2 YFSETQ. DNA of the CDR3: TGCGCCAGCAGCGAAACTAGCGGGAGCTACAATGAGCAGTTCTTC. Amino acids: CASSETSGSYNEQFF.

The table lists this clonotype with a few counts. The rearrangement links TRBV29-1 to TRBJ2-3; D is ambiguous. The CDR3 runs to 13 residues. Per the germline V gene, CDR1 is SQVTM and CDR2 is ANQGSEA. V was trimmed by 7 bases and J by 5 bases, leaving 16 bases between them. The CDR3 here is CSAPMSGEDTQYF. The CDR3 DNA is TGCAGCGCCCCGATGTCAGGAGAAGATACGCAGTATTTT.

The table lists this clonotype with a few counts. V is TRBV10-2 and J is TRBJ1-1; D ambiguous. The CDR3 contains 14 residues. Germline CDR1 and CDR2: WSHSY and SAAADI. Deletions cut 6 bases from V and 2 bases from J, with 13 bases between. The CDR3 coding sequence is TGCGCCAGCAGACCGCCGGGGTCCAACACTGAAGCTTTCTTT. It specifies CASRPPGSNTEAFF.

The V call is TRBV5-1, the J call TRBJ2-1; D could derive from TRBD1 or TRBD2 (5 bases each). Germline-derived CDR1 and CDR2 are SGHRS and YFSETQ. The CDR3 length is 13 residues. Deletions cut 4 bases from V and 7 bases from J, with 12 bases between. CDR3 loop: CASSLDWGNEQFF. The CDR3 DNA sequence: TGCGCCAGCAGCCTGGACTGGGGGAATGAGCAGTTCTTC.

The chain is built from TRBV10-2 and TRBJ1-1, with 7 nucleotides matching TRBD1. The trim removed 0 bases at V and 1 base at J, leaving 5 bases unmatched. The germline CDR1 and CDR2 sequences are WSHSY and SAAADI. The CDR3 length is 16 residues. CDR3 in amino acids: CASSESPGGWNTEAFF. The DNA for the CDR3 is TGCGCCAGCAGTGAGTCCCCAGGGGGTTGGAACACTGAAGCTTTCTTT.

There are a few counts of this clonotype. The V gene is TRBV29-1, the J gene TRBJ2-7; TRBD1 matches 8 bases. With 0 bases clipped from V and 3 bases from J, the junction kept 4 bases outside the gene matches. This CDR3 spans 14 amino acids. Germline CDR1 SQVTM, CDR2 ANQGSEA. DNA for the CDR3: TGCAGCGTTGAAGATGGACAGGGTAGCTACGAGCAGTACTTC. Protein: CSVEDGQGSYEQYF.

This clonotype came up many times. This chain connects TRBV19 to TRBJ1-2, with D uncertain. The CDR3 is 15 residues long. Looked up from germline, CDR1 is LNHDA and CDR2 is SQIVND (reference sequence). Between the trimmed V and J ends, which lost 1 base and 4 bases, there was a span of 13 bases. The CDR3 nucleotides read TGTGCCAGTAGTATAGCCGGGGATCGGGGCTATGGCTACACCTTC. This codes for CASSIAGDRGYGYTF.

The gene calls are TRBV20-1 and TRBJ2-3, with 9 nucleotides matching TRBD2. The junction had 11 bases not matched to a gene; V was cut back by 6 bases and J by 4 bases. CDR1 and CDR2 (germline): DFQATT, SNEGSKA (reference sequence). This CDR3 spans 15 amino acids. The CDR3 DNA is TGCAGTGCCCAGCGCGCGGGAGGGGCGGCAGATACGCAGTATTTT. Protein: CSAQRAGGAADTQYF.

The chain uses TRBV2 and TRBJ1-1; D remains unclear. The CDR3 is made up of 10 amino acids. Germline loops: CDR1 SNHLY, CDR2 FYNNEI. The V end lost 9 bases, the J end lost 5 bases, and 7 bases lay between the germline ends. CDR3 loop: CARGWTEAFF. The CDR3 region has the DNA TGTGCCAGAGGGTGGACTGAAGCTTTCTTT. The full variable domain, with the rest looked up from reference TRBV2 and TRBJ1-1, is EPEVTQTPSHQVTQMGQEVILRCVPISNHLYFYWYRQILGQKVEFLVSFYNNEISEKSEIFDDQFSVERPDGSNFTLKIRSTKLEDSAMYFCARGWTEAFFGQGTRLTVV.

The chain uses TRBV20-1 and TRBJ2-7; 9 positions match TRBD2. Trimming removed 0 bases from V and 2 bases from J; junction bases left unmatched: 5. Per germline, CDR1 DFQATT and CDR2 SNEGSKA (reference sequence). The CDR3 runs to 15 residues. The CDR3 DNA reads as TGCAGTGCTAGAGATAGGGCTAGCGGGGCCTACGAGCAGTACTTC. Translation: CSARDRASGAYEQYF.

Ten or more counts support this clonotype. This chain uses TRBV20-1 with TRBJ2-2, with 7 bases lining up with TRBD2. V shed 0 bases and J 3 bases; nucleotides not matched to a gene: 10. The CDR3 totals 17 residues. Germline V gene data show CDR1 as DFQATT and CDR2 as SNEGSKA (reference sequence). The CDR3 sequence: CSARDIRGGRDTGELFF. The CDR3 nucleotides are TGCAGTGCTAGAGATATACGTGGAGGGAGGGACACCGGGGAGCTGTTTTTT.

V is TRBV9 and J is TRBJ1-1; 8 nucleotides align to TRBD1. CDR3 size: 13 residues. J was trimmed by 11 bases and V by 0 bases; bases with no gene match: 6. Germline V CDR1 and CDR2: SGDLS, YYNGEE. CDR3 sequence (DNA): TGTGCCAGCAGCGTAGCTACCCAGGGGGCGGCTTTCTTT. Protein sequence: CASSVATQGAAFF.

This CDR3 is CATSRGRQGETQYF. The CDR3 DNA sequence: TGTGCCACCAGCAGGGGAAGACAGGGAGAGACCCAGTACTTC. This chain uses TRBV15 with TRBJ2-5; 7 nucleotides match TRBD1. Looked up from germline, CDR1 is LNHNV and CDR2 is YYDKDF (reference sequence). This CDR3 is 14 amino acids long. V gave up 3 bases and J gave up 4 bases; unmatched junction bases: 5.

The table lists this clonotype with a few counts. The rearrangement joins TRBV7-2 to TRBJ2-5; possibly TRBD2 for D (6 bases). Looked up from germline, CDR1 is SGHTA and CDR2 is FQGNSA. Trimming took off 1 base at V and 5 bases at J, with 11 bases between the two ends. The length of the CDR3 is 14 residues. This CDR3 reads CASSLDPGVETQYF. The CDR3 DNA is TGTGCCAGCAGCTTAGACCCGGGAGTGGAGACCCAGTACTTC.

This clonotype has just a few counts. This chain links TRBV20-1 with TRBJ2-7; 7 bases agree with TRBD2. The CDR3 is made up of 16 amino acids. The germline V gene has CDR1 DFQATT and CDR2 SNEGSKA (reference sequence). Trimming cost V 3 bases and J 7 bases; bases outside gene matches: 18. DNA for the CDR3: TGCAGTGCTAGGATGAGAGCCAGCGGGGTGTCCAGAGAGCAGTACTTC. Amino acids: CSARMRASGVSREQYF.

This clonotype was counted between two and nine times. J is TRBJ1-1 and V is TRBV29-1; no definite D call. This CDR3 spans 13 amino acids. From germline, CDR1 is SQVTM and CDR2 ANQGSEA. V was shortened by 8 bases and J by 1 base, with 14 bases between the two germline ends. The CDR3 nucleotides are TGCAGCATTGCCGTTTGGGGGAACACTGAAGCTTTCTTT. Protein product: CSIAVWGNTEAFF.

The DNA for the CDR3 is TGTGCCAGCAGTTCAGGACCGGGGAGGTCGCAGTACTTC. This sequence encodes CASSSGPGRSQYF. The chain recombines TRBV6-5 with TRBJ2-7, with a weak D call TRBD2 (6 bases). V gave up 4 bases and J gave up 9 bases, with 16 bases separating them. The CDR3 runs 13 residues. Per germline, CDR1 MNHEY and CDR2 SVGAGI.

This clonotype has only a few counts. This chain uses TRBV20-1 with TRBJ2-7; the match to TRBD2 covers 7 bases. The trim removed 0 bases at V and 2 bases at J, leaving 4 bases unmatched. CDR3 size: 14 residues. Germline CDR1 DFQATT, CDR2 SNEGSKA (reference sequence). The CDR3 DNA is TGCAGTGCTAGAGATCGACTAGCCCCCTACGAGCAGTACTTC. It is translated as CSARDRLAPYEQYF.

The J gene is TRBJ2-5, the V gene TRBV11-2; TRBD1 agrees at 10 bases. The germline gives CDR1 SGHAT, CDR2 FQNNGV. CDR3 size: 14 residues. Losses at the gene ends were 5 bases for V and 3 bases for J; bases not matched to a gene: 3. The CDR3 sequence: CASSQTGGKETQYF. CDR3 nucleotide sequence: TGTGCCAGCAGCCAGACAGGGGGCAAAGAGACCCAGTACTTC.

The V and J genes are TRBV7-8 and TRBJ2-2, with D perhaps assigned TRBD1 or TRBD2 (5 bases each). V was trimmed by 5 bases and J by 2 bases, leaving 15 bases between them. Germline CDR1 reads SGHVS; CDR2 reads FQNEAQ. The CDR3 is made up of 16 amino acids. CDR3 sequence reads: CASSPGRLGNTGELFF. CDR3 coding DNA: TGTGCCAGCAGCCCGGGACGGTTAGGAAACACCGGGGAGCTGTTTTTT. The full variable domain, in which reference TRBV7-8 and TRBJ2-2 provide the parts outside the CDR3, is GAGVSQSPRYKVAKRGQDVALRCDPISGHVSLFWYQQALGQGPEFLTYFQNEAQLDKSGLPSDRFFAERPEGSVSTLKIQRTQQEDSAVYLCASSPGRLGNTGELFFGEGSRLTVL.

The table lists this clonotype with a few counts. The genes are TRBV3-1 and TRBJ2-5; the D gene is possibly TRBD1 (7 bases). The V end lost 4 bases, the J end lost 2 bases, and 14 bases lay between the germline ends. This CDR3 is built from 15 residues. Germline lookup yields CDR1 LGHDT and CDR2 YNNKEL (reference sequence). CDR3 protein: CASSLHGGQQETQYF. The CDR3 DNA follows: TGTGCCAGCAGCCTCCACGGGGGACAGCAAGAGACCCAGTACTTC.

V and J are TRBV5-1 and TRBJ1-2, with TRBD1 as a possible D gene (6 bases). The V gene lost 7 bases and the J gene lost 8 bases, with 18 bases spanning the gap. This CDR3 is built from 13 residues. Germline lookup yields CDR1 SGHRS and CDR2 YFSETQ. The CDR3 region is CASGAKTGGGYTF. CDR3 in DNA: TGCGCCAGCGGCGCTAAGACAGGAGGCGGCTACACCTTC.

A few counts support this clonotype. The chain is built from TRBV14 and TRBJ2-4; no clear D. The ends were cut back, 0 bases at V and 0 bases at J, with 12 bases in the middle. The CDR3 sequence is 17 residues long. Germline V gene lookup returns CDR1 SGHDN and CDR2 FVKESK. DNA for the CDR3: TGTGCCAGCAGCCAAGATCTTCCCCGGACAGCCAAAAACATTCAGTACTTC. It codes for CASSQDLPRTAKNIQYF. The variable domain in full, with the rest retrieved from reference TRBV14 and TRBJ2-4, is EAGVTQFPSHSVIEKGQTVTLRCDPISGHDNLYWYRRVMGKEIKFLLHFVKESKQDESGMPNNRFLAERTGGTYSTLKVQPAELEDSGVYFCASSQDLPRTAKNIQYFGAGTRLSVL.

This clonotype turned up a few times. V is TRBV29-1 and J is TRBJ1-1, with D possibly TRBD1 on 5 matching bases. The V end was cut by 4 bases, the J end by 0 bases, with 6 bases between. The CDR3 length is 12 residues. Germline loops: CDR1 SQVTM, CDR2 ANQGSEA. CDR3 nucleotide sequence: TGCAGCGTTGCAGGGTTGAACACTGAAGCTTTCTTT. Translated, it gives CSVAGLNTEAFF.

This rearrangement joins TRBV5-6 to TRBJ2-1, with D unresolved. The CDR3 runs to 14 residues. Trimming took off 2 bases at V and 5 bases at J, with 11 bases between the two ends. The germline gives CDR1 SGHDT, CDR2 YYEEEE. CDR3 sequence reads: CASSLWGRHNEQFF. Written as DNA, the CDR3 is TGTGCCAGCAGCTTATGGGGTCGCCACAATGAGCAGTTCTTC. The complete variable domain, with remaining parts taken from reference TRBV5-6 and TRBJ2-1, reads DAGVTQSPTHLIKTRGQQVTLRCSPKSGHDTVSWYQQALGQGPQFIFQYYEEEERQRGNFPDRFSGHQFPNYSSELNVNALLLGDSALYLCASSLWGRHNEQFFGPGTRLTVL.

The chain is built from TRBV25-1 and TRBJ2-7, with D possibly being TRBD1 (6 bases). The germline CDR1 and CDR2 sequences are MGHDK and SYGVNS. With 4 bases removed from V and 5 bases from J, the gap between germline ends came to 12 bases. The CDR3 is made up of 13 amino acids. The CDR3 region is CASSGRNRDEQYF. CDR3 DNA: TGTGCCAGCAGTGGACGAAACAGGGACGAGCAGTACTTC.

This clonotype was seen ten or more times. This sequence joins TRBV12-3 or TRBV12-4 and TRBJ2-5; no clear D gene. Trimming pared 6 bases from V and 1 base from J, leaving 3 bases between. The CDR3 has 11 residues. CDR3 in amino acids: CASSFQETQYF. CDR3 DNA sequence: TGTGCCAGCAGCTTCCAAGAGACCCAGTACTTC.

This clonotype was found a few times. The V call is TRBV7-7, the J call TRBJ2-3, with 7 bases identical to TRBD2. CDR3 length: 15 amino acids. Germline CDR1 SSHAT, CDR2 FNYEAQ (reference sequence). V lost 0 bases, J lost 2 bases, and 2 bases stayed unmatched. Written as DNA, the CDR3 is TGTGCCAGCAGCTTAGCGGGAGGGATCACAGATACGCAGTATTTT. Amino acids: CASSLAGGITDTQYF.